What follows is one TCR beta chain and its context. Its specificity is unknown. The data stem from a study of early T cells in non-severe SARS-CoV-2 infection. Overall study: RNA in bulk from unsorted whole blood was sequenced, and chains were unpaired.

Study-level points and caveats: A preference for anti-spike CD8 responses marked VDJdb matching, which missed private and CD4 specificities.

In germline, CDR1 is SEHNR, CDR2 FQNEAQ (reference sequence). This CDR3 comprises 12 residues. In the library, individual cDNA molecules carried attached unique molecular identifiers. Each CDR3 protein is one row after TCRdb ran MiXCR on the 5' RACE reads. There are roughly 60,000 distinct CDR3 sequences in the sample; around 13% occur only once, and about 5% lies in the top ten. The source is an adult who was a healthcare worker with PCR-confirmed SARS-CoV-2 infection or an uninfected control (not recorded which). The chain uses TRBV7-9 and TRBJ1-2; no clear D. Material: whole blood. CDR3 sequence reads: CAADGTDYGYTF. The CDR3 DNA reads TGTGCGGCGGACGGTACGGACTATGGCTACACCTTC. Based on the CDR3 plus reference TRBV7-9 and TRBJ1-2, the full variable domain is DTGVSQNPRHKITKRGQNVTFRCDPISEHNRLYWYRQTLGQGPEFLTYFQNEAQLEKSRLLSDRFSAERPKGSFSTLEIQRTEQGDSAMYLCAADGTDYGYTFGSGTRLTVV.